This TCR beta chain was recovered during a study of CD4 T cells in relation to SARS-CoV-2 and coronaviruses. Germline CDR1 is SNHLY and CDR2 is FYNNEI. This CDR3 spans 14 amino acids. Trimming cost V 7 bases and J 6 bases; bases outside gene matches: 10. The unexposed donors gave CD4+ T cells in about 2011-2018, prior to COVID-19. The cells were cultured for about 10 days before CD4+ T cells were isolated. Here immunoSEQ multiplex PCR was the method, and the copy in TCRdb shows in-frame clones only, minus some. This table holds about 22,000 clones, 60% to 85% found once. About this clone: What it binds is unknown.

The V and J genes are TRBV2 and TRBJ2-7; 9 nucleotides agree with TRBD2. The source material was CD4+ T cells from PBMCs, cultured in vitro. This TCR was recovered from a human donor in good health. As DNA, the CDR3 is TGTGCCAGCAACGAATCTAGCGGGAAGGCCGAGCAGTACTTC. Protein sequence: CASNESSGKAEQYF.